These T cell receptor beta chains were read from a single sample in a study of T-cell memory formation after mild COVID-19. In TCRdb, the 5' RACE reads were re-called with MiXCR into one record per CDR3 protein. The table records roughly 450,000 distinct CDR3 sequences, over 15% of them present only once. The sample consisted of PBMCs or a T cell subset sorted from them (not recorded which). All receptors derive from an adult woman who had mild COVID-19 (a few samples of this study predate the infection). Cell type and time point are not known. Each CDR3 is given with its conserved first and last residue. A D gene is named only where the DNA matches it firmly. Size is omitted from some rows. Given values are once, few, many or a class for expanded clones.

abundance,j_gene,v_gene,d_gene,CDR3aa
NA,TRBJ2-2,TRBV9,NA,CASRGVGHGDLSNTGELFF
few,TRBJ2-2,TRBV9,NA,CASSASTGELFF
NA,TRBJ1-1,TRBV9,NA,CASSAPGTLNTEAFF
many,TRBJ2-7,TRBV15,NA,CATSRSLSYEQYF
many,TRBJ1-1,TRBV14,NA,CASSQLGRKAFF
few,TRBJ2-3,TRBV12-3/TRBV12-4,TRBD2,CASNPVWRGASTDTQYF
many,TRBJ2-3,TRBV5-6,NA,CASSPGGGWNTQYF
few,TRBJ2-7,TRBV7-9,TRBD1,CASSKRGQGNNEQYF
NA,TRBJ2-7,TRBV12-3/TRBV12-4,NA,CASREGNRDEQYF
NA,TRBJ1-3,TRBV20-1,NA,CSASDETDFNSGNTIYF
NA,TRBJ1-2,TRBV6-1,TRBD1,CASSRQGVYYGYTF
NA,TRBJ1-6,TRBV6-1,NA,CASSEGPFYNSPLHF
NA,TRBJ2-7,TRBV19,NA,CASGSVHASSYEQYF
few,TRBJ1-1,TRBV2,NA,CASSLGTLGTEAFF
once,TRBJ1-2,TRBV5-4,NA,CASSFNRKLYGYTF
NA,TRBJ1-4,TRBV6-5,NA,CASGERNQLEKLFF
few,TRBJ2-3,TRBV19,NA,CASDPGGADTQYF
NA,TRBJ1-2,TRBV5-4,NA,CASSVRVHYGYTF
few,TRBJ1-1,TRBV6-2/TRBV6-3,NA,CASSYPGLRQTEAFF
few,TRBJ1-6,TRBV19,TRBD1,CASSSDRDNSPLHF
many,TRBJ2-5,TRBV29-1,TRBD2,CSVNSGLAGGYGETQYF
NA,TRBJ2-5,TRBV7-9,NA,CASSSLEVETQYF
NA,TRBJ1-2,TRBV2,NA,CASSEGEGYGYTF
few,TRBJ1-1,TRBV29-1,NA,CSAAGRMNTEAFF
NA,TRBJ2-3,TRBV7-6,NA,CASSQEGQTSTDTQYF
NA,TRBJ2-4,TRBV7-2,NA,CASSLHQELKNIQYF
NA,TRBJ2-7,TRBV6-2/TRBV6-3,TRBD2,CASTFTSGRLYEQYF
NA,TRBJ1-2,TRBV5-5,TRBD1,CASDTDRARGYTF
few,TRBJ2-4,TRBV6-2/TRBV6-3,NA,CASSYSREGDVENIQYF
NA,TRBJ1-2,TRBV7-3,TRBD1,CASSPGTGLYGYTF
NA,TRBJ1-5,TRBV7-9,NA,CASSPPGGIGNQPQHF
NA,TRBJ1-2,TRBV6-5,TRBD1,CASSGGGSYYGYTF
NA,TRBJ1-2,TRBV18,NA,CASSPRAGANYGYTF
NA,TRBJ2-1,TRBV20-1,NA,CSARDFGEQFF
few,TRBJ2-1,TRBV6-5,NA,CASSYPGLVAEQFF
few,TRBJ2-1,TRBV9,NA,CASSVDSLNEQFF
NA,TRBJ1-2,TRBV7-8,TRBD1,CASSLTGEFGYTF
NA,TRBJ2-5,TRBV6-2/TRBV6-3,TRBD2,CASSYAWGLALQTQYF
NA,TRBJ1-5,TRBV12-3/TRBV12-4,NA,CASSHTLGGLSNQPQHF
many,TRBJ1-1,TRBV20-1,TRBD1,CSARDRQGATEAFF
few,TRBJ2-3,TRBV4-1,TRBD1,CASSRSGTGGSTDTQYF
NA,TRBJ2-6,TRBV5-4,TRBD1,CASNQGATGANVLTF
few,TRBJ2-3,TRBV12-3/TRBV12-4,TRBD2,CASSFYLAGVATDTQYF
NA,TRBJ2-4,TRBV7-9,TRBD1,CASSLEGMSGQGLLPKNIQYF
NA,TRBJ2-3,TRBV4-3,NA,CASSQDSGRGPKDTQYF
few,TRBJ2-1,TRBV29-1,TRBD2,CSVEVLAGVRGSEQFF
NA,TRBJ2-2,TRBV29-1,TRBD1,CSVGPWGQGTGELFF
NA,TRBJ1-1,TRBV5-1,NA,CASSLDGANTEAFF
NA,TRBJ1-1,TRBV29-1,NA,CSVVMSLALNTEAFF
NA,TRBJ2-1,TRBV7-9,NA,CASSYPSVGNEQFF
NA,TRBJ2-7,TRBV4-3,TRBD1,CASSPPGGNEQYF
few,TRBJ1-1,TRBV3-1,TRBD1,CASSPLRGQGNENTEAFF
NA,TRBJ1-4,TRBV27,NA,CASSLYTTNEKLFF
NA,TRBJ1-6,TRBV6-4,NA,CASSDGGVHNSPLHF
few,TRBJ2-6,TRBV6-5,TRBD1,CASSKQGAPGAGANVLTF
NA,TRBJ2-3,TRBV7-6,NA,CASSLAWSGSTDTQYF
few,TRBJ2-5,TRBV20-1,NA,CSARQSVRWGGNVFETQYF